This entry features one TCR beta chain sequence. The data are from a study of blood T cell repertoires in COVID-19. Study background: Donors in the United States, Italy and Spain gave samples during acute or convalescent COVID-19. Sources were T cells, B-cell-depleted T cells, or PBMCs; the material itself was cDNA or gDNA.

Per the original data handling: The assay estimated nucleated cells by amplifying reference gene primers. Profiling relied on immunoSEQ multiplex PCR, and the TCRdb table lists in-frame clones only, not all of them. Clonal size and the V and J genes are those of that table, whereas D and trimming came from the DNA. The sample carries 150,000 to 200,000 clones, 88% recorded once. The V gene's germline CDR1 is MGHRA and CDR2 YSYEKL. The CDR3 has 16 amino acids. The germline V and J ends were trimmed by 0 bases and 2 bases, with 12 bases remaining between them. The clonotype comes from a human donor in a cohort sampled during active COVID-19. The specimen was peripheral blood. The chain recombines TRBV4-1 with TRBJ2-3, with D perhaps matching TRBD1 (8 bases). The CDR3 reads CASSQEQGGDTDTQYF. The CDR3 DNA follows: TGCGCCAGCAGCCAAGAACAGGGGGGGGACACAGATACGCAGTATTTT.